The rows below give T cell receptor beta chains drawn from one sample of a study of cytomegalovirus exposure and HLA in healthy donors. Sequencing used immunoSEQ multiplex PCR; TCRdb keeps in-frame clones, though not all of them. Among roughly 100,000 clones, 74% were seen once, and the ten largest hold 2% to 3%. Sequencing used PBMCs. The receptors were sampled from a middle-aged man in good health and CMV-seropositive. Both conserved end residues are part of each CDR3. D genes are given only for firm matches. Expanded clones are given a class, and other clones once, few, many or no size at all.

CDR3 length	V gene	J gene	D gene	clone size	CDR3 DNA	CDR3 protein
16	TRBV5-6	TRBJ1-2	TRBD1	.	TGTGCCAGCAGCTTGGTGGATGCAGGGGGCAGGTATGGCTACACCTTC	CASSLVDAGGRYGYTF
16	TRBV6-1	TRBJ2-3	.	.	TGTGCCAGCAGTGAAGCGATCTTTCAACGGACAGATACGCAGTATTTT	CASSEAIFQRTDTQYF
15	TRBV5-6	TRBJ2-7	.	.	TGTGCCAGCAGCTTGGAACTAGCTGGTGAGTACGAGCAGTACTTC	CASSLELAGEYEQYF
15	TRBV6-4	TRBJ2-1	TRBD2	.	TGTGCCAGCAGTCGTAGCGGGGGGCCCTACAATGAGCAGTTCTTC	CASSRSGGPYNEQFF
15	TRBV30	TRBJ2-4	TRBD1	.	TGTGCCTGGGCCAGGGACAGTGAAGCCAAAAACATTCAGTACTTC	CAWARDSEAKNIQYF
13	TRBV19	TRBJ1-1	.	.	TGTGCCAGTAGCAACCCCAGGGTTTCTGAAGCTTTCTTT	CASSNPRVSEAFF
16	TRBV4-1	TRBJ1-3	TRBD1	.	TGCGCCAGCAGCCGAACACAGGGGAGCTCTGGAAACACCATATATTTT	CASSRTQGSSGNTIYF
12	TRBV5-4	TRBJ1-2	.	.	TGTGCCAGCAGCTGGGAGAGGGATGGCTACACCTTC	CASSWERDGYTF
14	TRBV5-1	TRBJ2-3	TRBD2	few	TGCGCCAGCACACGCGGGGGTAGCACAGATACGCAGTATTTT	CASTRGGSTDTQYF
18	TRBV7-8	TRBJ2-3	TRBD2	.	TGTGCCAGCAGCTTACCTGCTCGGGGTAGCGGGAACACAGATACGCAGTATTTT	CASSLPARGSGNTDTQYF
14	TRBV5-1	TRBJ1-4	.	.	TGCGCCAGCAGCTTGACAGGTCCTGGTGAAAAACTGTTTTTT	CASSLTGPGEKLFF
13	TRBV30	TRBJ2-5	.	.	TGTGCCTGGACGGTTTGGTCGCGGGAGACCCAGTACTTC	CAWTVWSRETQYF
13	TRBV5-1	TRBJ1-1	.	.	TGCGCCAGCAGCTCCAACATGAACACTGAAGCTTTCTTT	CASSSNMNTEAFF
16	TRBV2	TRBJ1-1	.	few	TGTGCCAGCAGTGAAGCGCTCTCAGGGAGGGGCACTGAAGCTTTCTTT	CASSEALSGRGTEAFF
15	TRBV28	TRBJ1-3	.	.	TGTGCCAGCTCTGGGGGGGGGTCCTCTGGAAACACCATATATTTT	CASSGGGSSGNTIYF
14	TRBV7-9	TRBJ2-6	TRBD1	.	TGTGCCAGCAGCCCGGGACAGGGTTTCAACGTCCTGACTTTC	CASSPGQGFNVLTF
16	TRBV19	TRBJ2-1	TRBD2	.	TGTGCCAGTAGTATACCGGGCGGGAGGGGCAACAATGAGCAGTTCTTC	CASSIPGGRGNNEQFF
15	TRBV19	TRBJ1-5	.	few	TGTGCCAGTACCCTAACAGCAGGTACCAATCAGCCCCAGCATTTT	CASTLTAGTNQPQHF
14	TRBV6-5	TRBJ1-6	.	.	TGTGCCAGCAGTTACGCTGCCGGGGATTCACCCCTCCACTTT	CASSYAAGDSPLHF
14	TRBV9	TRBJ1-2	.	.	TGTGCCAGCAGCCAGGGGTCTGCTAACTATGGCTACACCTTC	CASSQGSANYGYTF
16	TRBV2	TRBJ1-2	.	.	TGTGCCAGCAGCGATCGTGTAGGGGCGGGGAGCTATGGCTACACCTTC	CASSDRVGAGSYGYTF
15	TRBV4-1	TRBJ1-5	.	once	TGCGCCAGCAGCCAAGTTGAGGGAGCGGATCAGCCCCAGCATTTT	CASSQVEGADQPQHF